The sequence of this T cell receptor beta chain was determined in a study of T cell changes during pregnancy in multiple sclerosis. Sequencing used immunoSEQ multiplex PCR; TCRdb keeps in-frame clones, though not all of them. The sample has about 68,000 clones; roughly nine tenths are singletons. Germline values: CDR1 SGHAT, CDR2 FQNNGV. V shed 3 bases and J 5 bases; nucleotides not matched to a gene: 0. The CDR3 consists of 14 residues. The sequence was collected from a female donor with multiple sclerosis, enrolled in a pregnancy study. The rearrangement links TRBV11-2 to TRBJ1-5; 11 bases fit TRBD1. The sample was peripheral blood, taken in the third trimester of pregnancy. The CDR3 protein is CASSLDRGHQPQHF. In nucleotides, the CDR3 is TGTGCCAGCAGCTTGGACAGGGGGCATCAGCCCCAGCATTTT.